This T cell receptor beta chain was observed in a study of cytomegalovirus exposure and HLA in healthy donors. Study-wide points: A few CMV-associated chains proved CMV antigen-specific in vitro.

Notes on this clone: Its antigen is still unknown.

The trim removed 8 bases at V and 1 base at J, leaving 7 bases unmatched. CDR1 and CDR2 from the germline V gene are MGHRA and YSYEKL. The CDR3 is made up of 14 amino acids. The protocol was immunoSEQ multiplex PCR, while the TCRdb copy is restricted to in-frame clones and leaves out a portion. The sample carries 65,000 to 80,000 clones, 85% to 95% recorded once. Sequenced: PBMCs. The chain links TRBV4-1 to TRBJ2-7; 8 bases fit TRBD2. The clonotype comes from a woman aged 18-29 years in good health and CMV-seronegative. CDR3 in amino acids: CASSHGGGSYEQYF. CDR3 DNA sequence: TGCGCCAGCTCCCACGGGGGGGGGTCCTACGAGCAGTACTTC.